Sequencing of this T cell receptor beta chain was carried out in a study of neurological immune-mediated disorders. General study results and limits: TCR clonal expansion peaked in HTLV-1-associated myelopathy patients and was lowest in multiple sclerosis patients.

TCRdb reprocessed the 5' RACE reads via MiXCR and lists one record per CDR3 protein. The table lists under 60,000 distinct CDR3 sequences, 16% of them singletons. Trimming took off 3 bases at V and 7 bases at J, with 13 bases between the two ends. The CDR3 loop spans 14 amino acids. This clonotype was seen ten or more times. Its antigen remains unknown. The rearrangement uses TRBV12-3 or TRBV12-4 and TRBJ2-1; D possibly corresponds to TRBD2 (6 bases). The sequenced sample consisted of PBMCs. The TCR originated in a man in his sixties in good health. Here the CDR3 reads CASSLLLAENEQFF. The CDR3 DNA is TGTGCCAGCAGTTTGTTACTAGCTGAGAATGAGCAGTTCTTC.